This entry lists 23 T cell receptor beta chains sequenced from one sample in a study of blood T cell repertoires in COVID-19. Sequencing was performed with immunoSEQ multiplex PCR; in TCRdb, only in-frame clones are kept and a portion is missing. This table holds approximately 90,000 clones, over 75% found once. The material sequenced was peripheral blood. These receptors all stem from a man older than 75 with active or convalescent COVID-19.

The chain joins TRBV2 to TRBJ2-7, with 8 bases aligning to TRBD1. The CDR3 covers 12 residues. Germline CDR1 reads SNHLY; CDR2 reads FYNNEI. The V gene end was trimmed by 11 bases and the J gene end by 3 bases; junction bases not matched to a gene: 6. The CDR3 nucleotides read TGTGCCTTACAGGGGGACGACTACGAGCAGTACTTC. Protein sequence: CALQGDDYEQYF. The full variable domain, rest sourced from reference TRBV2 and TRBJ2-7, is EPEVTQTPSHQVTQMGQEVILRCVPISNHLYFYWYRQILGQKVEFLVSFYNNEISEKSEIFDDQFSVERPDGSNFTLKIRSTKLEDSAMYFCALQGDDYEQYFGPGTRLTVT.

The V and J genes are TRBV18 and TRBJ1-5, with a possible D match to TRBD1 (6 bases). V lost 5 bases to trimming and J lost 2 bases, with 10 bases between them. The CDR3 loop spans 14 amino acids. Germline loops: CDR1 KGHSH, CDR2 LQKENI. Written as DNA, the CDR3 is TGTGCCAGCTCATCAGGGGTACGCAATCAGCCCCAGCATTTT. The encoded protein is CASSSGVRNQPQHF.

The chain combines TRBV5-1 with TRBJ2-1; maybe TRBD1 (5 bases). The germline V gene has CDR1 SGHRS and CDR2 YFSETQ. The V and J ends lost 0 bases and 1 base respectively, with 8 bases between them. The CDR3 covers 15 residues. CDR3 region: CASSLESGSYNEQFF. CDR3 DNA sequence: TGCGCCAGCAGCTTGGAGTCAGGGTCCTACAATGAGCAGTTCTTC.

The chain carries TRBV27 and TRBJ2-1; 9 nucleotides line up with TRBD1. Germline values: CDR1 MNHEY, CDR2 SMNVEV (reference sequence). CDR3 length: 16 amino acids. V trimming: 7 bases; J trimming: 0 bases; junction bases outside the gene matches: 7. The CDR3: CASIGTGKSSYNEQFF. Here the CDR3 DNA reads TGTGCCAGCATCGGGACAGGGAAAAGCTCCTACAATGAGCAGTTCTTC.

CDR3 loop: CASSLGIKAGGGFGNTIYF. For the CDR3, the DNA is TGTGCCAGCAGCCTCGGTATTAAGGCCGGAGGAGGATTCGGAAACACCATATATTTT. This sequence joins TRBV14 and TRBJ1-3; D remains ambiguous. Trimming stripped 4 bases from V and 4 bases from J, with 26 bases between. This CDR3 has 19 amino acids. CDR1 is SGHDN, CDR2 FVKESK, per germline.

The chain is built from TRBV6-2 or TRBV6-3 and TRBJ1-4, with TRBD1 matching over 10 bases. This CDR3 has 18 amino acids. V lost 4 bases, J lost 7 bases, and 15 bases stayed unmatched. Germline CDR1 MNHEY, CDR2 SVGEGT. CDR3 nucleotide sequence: TGTGCCAGCAGTTCAAGGTGGGGGACAGGGGCCGAGGGTGAAAAACTGTTTTTT. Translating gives CASSSRWGTGAEGEKLFF.

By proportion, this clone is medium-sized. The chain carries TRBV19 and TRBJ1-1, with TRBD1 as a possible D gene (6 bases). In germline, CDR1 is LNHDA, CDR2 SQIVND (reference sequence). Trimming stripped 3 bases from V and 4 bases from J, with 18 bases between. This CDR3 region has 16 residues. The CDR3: CASSIGQSRRGTEAFF. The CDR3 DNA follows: TGTGCCAGTAGTATTGGACAGTCCCGACGTGGCACTGAAGCTTTCTTT. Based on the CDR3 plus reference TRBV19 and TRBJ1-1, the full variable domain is DGGITQSPKYLFRKEGQNVTLSCEQNLNHDAMYWYRQDPGQGLRLIYYSQIVNDFQKGDIAEGYSVSREKKESFPLTVTSAQKNPTAFYLCASSIGQSRRGTEAFFGQGTRLTVV.

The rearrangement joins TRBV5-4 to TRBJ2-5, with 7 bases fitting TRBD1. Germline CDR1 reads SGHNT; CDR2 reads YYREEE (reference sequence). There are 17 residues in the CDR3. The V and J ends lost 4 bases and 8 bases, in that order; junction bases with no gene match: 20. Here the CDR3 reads CASSPPGQPGGQSTQYF. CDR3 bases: TGTGCCAGCAGCCCACCGGGACAGCCTGGAGGCCAGAGCACCCAGTACTTC.

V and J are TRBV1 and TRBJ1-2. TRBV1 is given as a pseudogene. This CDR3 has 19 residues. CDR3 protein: CTSSQDDSFWRVWTYGYTF. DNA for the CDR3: TGCACCAGCAGCCAAGATGATTCTTTTTGGAGGGTCTGGACCTATGGCTACACCTTC.

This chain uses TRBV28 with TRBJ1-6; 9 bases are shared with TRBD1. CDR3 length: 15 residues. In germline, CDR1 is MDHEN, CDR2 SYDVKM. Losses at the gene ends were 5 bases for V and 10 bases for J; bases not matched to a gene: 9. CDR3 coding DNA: TGTGCCAGCAGTCCCTCCGGACAGGGGAGATCACCCCTCCACTTT. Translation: CASSPSGQGRSPLHF.

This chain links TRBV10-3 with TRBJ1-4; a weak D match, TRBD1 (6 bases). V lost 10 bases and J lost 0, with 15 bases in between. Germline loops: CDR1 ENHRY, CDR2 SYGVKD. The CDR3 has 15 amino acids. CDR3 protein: CATRDTLSTNEKLFF. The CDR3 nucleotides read TGTGCCACTAGGGACACACTTTCAACTAATGAAAAACTGTTTTTT.

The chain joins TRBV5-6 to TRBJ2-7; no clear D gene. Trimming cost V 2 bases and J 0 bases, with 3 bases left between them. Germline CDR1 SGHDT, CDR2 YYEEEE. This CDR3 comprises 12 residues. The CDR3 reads CASSFSSYEQYF. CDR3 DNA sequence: TGTGCCAGCAGCTTTAGCTCCTACGAGCAGTACTTC.

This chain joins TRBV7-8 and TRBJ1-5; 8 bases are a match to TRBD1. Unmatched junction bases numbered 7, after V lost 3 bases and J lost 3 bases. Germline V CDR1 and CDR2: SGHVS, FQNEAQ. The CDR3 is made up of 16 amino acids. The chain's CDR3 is CASSLVQGAYNQPQHF. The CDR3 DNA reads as TGTGCCAGCAGCTTGGTTCAGGGGGCCTACAATCAGCCCCAGCATTTT.

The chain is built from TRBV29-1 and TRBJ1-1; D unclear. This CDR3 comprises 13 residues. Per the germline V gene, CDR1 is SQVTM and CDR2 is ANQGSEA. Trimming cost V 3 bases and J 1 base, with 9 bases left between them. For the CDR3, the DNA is TGCAGCGTTGATGTTGGAGGGAACACTGAAGCTTTCTTT. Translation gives CSVDVGGNTEAFF.

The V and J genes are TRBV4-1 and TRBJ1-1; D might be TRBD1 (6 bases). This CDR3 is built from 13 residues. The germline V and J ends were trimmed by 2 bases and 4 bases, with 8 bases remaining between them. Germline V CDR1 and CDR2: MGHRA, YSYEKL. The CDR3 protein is CASSQTGSTEAFF. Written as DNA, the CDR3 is TGCGCCAGCAGCCAAACAGGGAGCACTGAAGCTTTCTTT.

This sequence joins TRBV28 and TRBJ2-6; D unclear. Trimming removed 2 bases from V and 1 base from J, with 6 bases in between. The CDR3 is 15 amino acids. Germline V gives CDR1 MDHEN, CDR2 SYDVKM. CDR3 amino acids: CASSLQDSGANVLTF. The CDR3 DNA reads TGTGCCAGCAGTTTACAGGATTCTGGGGCCAACGTCCTGACTTTC.

CDR3 bases: TGTGCCACCAGTGATTCGGACAGGGGGCCCACGAACACCGGGGAGCTGTTTTTT. Translation: CATSDSDRGPTNTGELFF. This rearrangement joins TRBV24-1 to TRBJ2-2; TRBD1 agrees at 11 bases. Unmatched junction bases numbered 4, after V lost 2 bases and J lost 0 bases. This CDR3 spans 18 amino acids. Germline CDR1 is KGHDR and CDR2 is SFDVKD.

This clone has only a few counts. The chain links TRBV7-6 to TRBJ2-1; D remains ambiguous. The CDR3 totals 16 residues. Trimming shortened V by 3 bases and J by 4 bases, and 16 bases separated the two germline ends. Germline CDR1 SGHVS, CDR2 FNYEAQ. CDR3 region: CASSFLPTPTYNEQFF. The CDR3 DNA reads TGTGCCAGCAGCTTTCTACCCACCCCCACGTACAATGAGCAGTTCTTC. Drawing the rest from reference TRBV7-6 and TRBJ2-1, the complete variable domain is GAGVSQSPRYKVTKRGQDVALRCDPISGHVSLYWYRQALGQGPEFLTYFNYEAQQDKSGLPNDRFSAERPEGSISTLTIQRTEQRDSAMYRCASSFLPTPTYNEQFFGPGTRLTVL.

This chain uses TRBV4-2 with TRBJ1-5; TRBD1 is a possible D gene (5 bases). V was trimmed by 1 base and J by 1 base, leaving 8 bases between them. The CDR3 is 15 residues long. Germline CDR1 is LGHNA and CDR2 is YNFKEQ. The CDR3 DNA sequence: TGTGCCAGCAGCCAAGCGGGGGGGAGCAATCAGCCCCAGCATTTT. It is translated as CASSQAGGSNQPQHF.

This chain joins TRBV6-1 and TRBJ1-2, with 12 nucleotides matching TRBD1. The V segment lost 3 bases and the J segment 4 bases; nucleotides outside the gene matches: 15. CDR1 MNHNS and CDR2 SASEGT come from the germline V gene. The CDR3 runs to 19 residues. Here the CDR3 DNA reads TGTGCCAGCAGTGACCCTTCGGGTGTGGGACAGGGGGCTGTCTATGGCTACACCTTC. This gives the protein CASSDPSGVGQGAVYGYTF.

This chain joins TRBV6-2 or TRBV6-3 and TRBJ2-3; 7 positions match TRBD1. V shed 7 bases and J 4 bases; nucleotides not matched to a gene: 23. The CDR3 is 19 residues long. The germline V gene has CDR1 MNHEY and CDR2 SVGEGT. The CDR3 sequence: CASINSRDRDLPRPDTQYF. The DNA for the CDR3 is TGTGCCAGCATTAACTCCCGGGACAGAGATCTTCCAAGGCCAGATACGCAGTATTTT.

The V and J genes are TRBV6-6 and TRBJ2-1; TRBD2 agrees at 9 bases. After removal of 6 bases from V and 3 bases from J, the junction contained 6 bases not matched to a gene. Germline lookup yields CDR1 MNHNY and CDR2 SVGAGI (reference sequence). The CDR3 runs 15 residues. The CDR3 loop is CASREDSGGYNEQFF. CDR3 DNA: TGTGCCAGCAGAGAAGATAGCGGGGGCTACAATGAGCAGTTCTTC.

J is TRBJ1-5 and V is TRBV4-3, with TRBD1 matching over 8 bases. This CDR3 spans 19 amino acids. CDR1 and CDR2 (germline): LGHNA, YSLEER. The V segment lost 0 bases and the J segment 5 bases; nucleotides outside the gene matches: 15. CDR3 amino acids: CASSQDPPGGDRPHQPQHF. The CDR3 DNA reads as TGCGCCAGCAGCCAAGATCCACCCGGCGGGGACAGGCCTCATCAGCCCCAGCATTTT.